This T cell receptor beta chain was captured by sequencing in a study of shared clonotypes between healthy human individuals. J lost 4 bases, V lost 0 bases, and 4 bases had no gene match. The CDR3 totals 15 residues. CDR1 is SGHRS and CDR2 is YFSETQ in the germline V gene. To note about this clone: Different DNA sequences within this sample yield the same CDR3.

As defined, naive CD8 cells were CD45RO-negative and positively selected for CCR7, with terminally differentiated effector memory CD45RA+ cells excluded. Assay: immunoSEQ multiplex PCR; the TCRdb copy retains only in-frame clones and omits some. Of roughly 890,000 clones listed, about 91% are singletons. The chain uses TRBV5-1 and TRBJ2-1, with 7 bases identical to TRBD2. Sequencing input: naive CD8+ T cells sorted from blood. The TCR was taken from a man aged 25-45 years in good health. The CDR3 region is CASSLETGGYNEQFF. The CDR3, as DNA: TGCGCCAGCAGCTTGGAAACGGGAGGATACAATGAGCAGTTCTTC.